The 9 T cell receptor beta chains presented below share a single source sample, sequenced in a study of blood T cell repertoires in COVID-19 (TCRdb year 2020). Receptors were amplified or captured by the immunoSEQ multiplex PCR assay. TCRdb obtained this table from immuneACCESS and retained in-frame rearrangements with V and J assigned. These tables miss some clones; where compared with another copy, unresolved V genes account for less than half of the shortfall, and the remainder is unexplained. This sample lists 65,000 or so clones; 81% were detected once. About 0.87% of the sample lies in the top ten. The sequencing input was peripheral blood. These receptors were collected from a woman aged 70-85 years with acute or convalescent COVID-19.

In this sample, this clone turned up once. CDR3 loop: CASSKVRGWTGELFF. CDR3 sequence (DNA): TGTGCCAGCAGTAAGGTGCGGGGTTGGACCGGGGAGCTGTTTTTT. This chain connects TRBV5-6 to TRBJ2-2; TRBD2 is a possible D gene (6 bases). This CDR3 contains 15 residues. With 5 bases removed from V and 5 bases from J, the gap between germline ends came to 16 bases. The germline CDR1 and CDR2 sequences are SGHDT and YYEEEE.

This clone has more than one count but fewer than ten. The chain has TRBV10-3 and TRBJ2-2; 11 bases are a match to TRBD2. The germline V gene has CDR1 ENHRY and CDR2 SYGVKD. The CDR3 spans 15 residues. J gave up 9 bases and V 3 bases, and 6 bases lay outside the gene matches. CDR3 amino acids: CAISDSTSGKWELFF. The DNA for the CDR3 is TGTGCCATCAGTGACTCGACTAGCGGGAAGTGGGAGCTGTTTTTT.

The chain uses TRBV5-1 and TRBJ2-4, with 7 nucleotides matching TRBD2. Germline assignment: CDR1 SGHRS and CDR2 YFSETQ. J lost 0 bases, V lost 4 bases, and 4 bases had no gene match. The CDR3 spans 15 residues. The CDR3 here is CASSQSGVAKNIQYF. The CDR3, as DNA: TGCGCCAGCAGCCAGAGCGGGGTAGCCAAAAACATTCAGTACTTC.

The V and J genes are TRBV9 and TRBJ2-6; TRBD2 agrees at 10 bases. V dropped 3 bases and J dropped 1; count of bases not matched to a gene: 4. The CDR3 covers 17 residues. Germline V CDR1 and CDR2: SGDLS, YYNGEE. The chain's CDR3 is CASSEVAGGSGANVLTF. The CDR3 DNA reads as TGTGCCAGCAGCGAGGTAGCGGGGGGTTCTGGGGCCAACGTCCTGACTTTC.

The chain links TRBV7-9 to TRBJ1-1, with D tentatively TRBD1 (6 bases). CDR1 is SEHNR, CDR2 FQNEAQ, per germline (reference sequence). The V end was cut by 2 bases, the J end by 5 bases, with 12 bases between. This CDR3 has 14 amino acids. CDR3 residues: CASSLNYQGTEAFF. In DNA, the CDR3 is TGTGCCAGCAGCTTAAACTACCAGGGGACTGAAGCTTTCTTT.

This chain uses TRBV20-1 with TRBJ2-4; D is possibly TRBD2 (7 bases). Per germline, CDR1 DFQATT and CDR2 SNEGSKA (reference sequence). Trimming took off 3 bases at V and 8 bases at J, with 17 bases between the two ends. This CDR3 has 14 residues. In DNA form, the CDR3 reads TGCAGTGCTAGTATTGGACTAGGGGGGGACATTCAGTACTTC. It is translated as CSASIGLGGDIQYF.

The chain recombines TRBV3-1 (or the pseudogene TRBV3-2) with TRBJ2-1; weak D call: TRBD2 (6 bases). CDR3 length: 17 amino acids. Trimming left V 0 bases short and J 10 bases short, with 22 bases between. Looked up from germline, CDR1 is LGHDT and CDR2 is YNNKEL (reference sequence). The CDR3 DNA follows: TGTGCCAGCAGCCAAGATTTCGCTACATTGGGGAGGAACGAGCAGTTCTTC. This encodes CASSQDFATLGRNEQFF.

The chain links TRBV16 to TRBJ1-2; possible D gene TRBD1, 5 bases. Germline V gene lookup returns CDR1 KGHSY and CDR2 FQNENV. The CDR3 is 13 amino acids. V lost 2 bases and J lost 13, with 17 bases in between. The CDR3 DNA reads as TGTGCCAGCAGCCAAATGTCCATGGGGGGTCCCACCTTC. Its translation: CASSQMSMGGPTF.

As to this clone: At one end, the junction sequence differs from germline, possibly due to a read error. V usage is TRBV28 and J usage is TRBJ1-5, with no clear D. Germline V gene lookup returns CDR1 MDHEN and CDR2 SYDVKM. CDR3 length equals 16 residues. The CDR3 loop reads CASSLSFRSPKQPQHF. In DNA, the CDR3 is TGTGCCAGCAGCTTATCGTTTAGGAGCCCGAAGCAGCCCCAGCATTTT.